The rows below give T cell receptor beta chains drawn from one sample of a study of blood T cell repertoires in COVID-19. TCRdb's copy holds only in-frame clones and misses some; the assay was immunoSEQ multiplex PCR. The sample has over 200,000 clones, roughly 80% seen once; the top ten hold approximately 7.2%. The sequencing sample was made of peripheral blood. These TCRs come from an elderly woman with acute or convalescent COVID-19. CDR3s include the opening cysteine and the closing phenylalanine or tryptophan. The D gene is left open where the match is weak. Size tells how often a clone was seen (once, few, many) or the class of an expanded clone, and some rows leave it out.

clone size	J gene	D gene	V gene	CDR3 DNA	CDR3 protein
.	TRBJ1-1	.	TRBV6-5	TGTGCCAGCAGTCCCCTTGCGGGGGTGAACACTGAAGCTTTCTTT	CASSPLAGVNTEAFF
.	TRBJ2-3	.	TRBV5-1	TGCGCCAGCAGCCGGGCCACGGGGGTAAGCACAGATACGCAGTATTTT	CASSRATGVSTDTQYF
.	TRBJ1-1	.	TRBV30	TGTGCCTGGGCCCAGGTGGCAGGCGAAGCTTTCTTT	CAWAQVAGEAFF
.	TRBJ1-3	.	TRBV30	TGTGCCTCGTCGCCCTCAGGGGGAAACACCATATATTTT	CASSPSGGNTIYF
.	TRBJ2-7	TRBD2	TRBV29-1	TGCAGCGTAGGGACTAGCGGGGGCTACGAGCAGTACTTC	CSVGTSGGYEQYF
.	TRBJ2-3	TRBD2	TRBV18	TGTGCCAGCTCACCAGGGACTAGCGGGCTTGGGACAGATACGCAGTATTTT	CASSPGTSGLGTDTQYF
.	TRBJ2-2	TRBD1	TRBV2	TGTGCCAGCAGTGGAACAGGGGGCTCCCTAACTTCGAACACCGGGGAGCTGTTTTTT	CASSGTGGSLTSNTGELFF
.	TRBJ1-4	.	TRBV28	TGTGCCAGCAGGGGCCCTGACAGCTTGAGGGAAAAACTGTTTTTT	CASRGPDSLREKLFF
.	TRBJ1-1	TRBD1	TRBV6-6	TGTGCCAGCAGTTACGGACAGGGCTTCACTGAAGCTTTCTTT	CASSYGQGFTEAFF
.	TRBJ1-5	.	TRBV6-1	TGTGCCAGCAGTGAACGACTTAATCAGCCCCAGCATTTT	CASSERLNQPQHF
.	TRBJ2-2	.	TRBV11-2	TGTGCCAGCAGCTTATTCCAGACAGCCAGGAGGGAGCTGTTTTTT	CASSLFQTARRELFF
.	TRBJ1-1	.	TRBV19	TGTGCCAGTAGTACTCCGGGGACTGAAGCTTTCTTT	CASSTPGTEAFF
.	TRBJ2-2	TRBD1	TRBV7-2	TGTGCCAGCAGACTTGGGCAGGGGGCGAACACCGGGGAGCTGTTTTTT	CASRLGQGANTGELFF
.	TRBJ1-5	.	TRBV6-1	TGTGCCAGCAGTGAAGGGTGGGGGGGCAATCAGCCCCAGCATTTT	CASSEGWGGNQPQHF
.	TRBJ1-2	TRBD1	TRBV28	TGTGCCAGCAGCCCCGGGACAGGGGGCTCTCTCTATGGCTACACCTTC	CASSPGTGGSLYGYTF
.	TRBJ1-1	.	TRBV19	TGTGCCAGTAGGGAGGACAGCACGAACACTGAAGCTTTCTTT	CASREDSTNTEAFF
.	TRBJ2-3	.	TRBV4-2	TGTGCCAGCAGCCACCAAAGGCGGGCCACAGATACGCAGTATTTT	CASSHQRRATDTQYF
.	TRBJ1-4	TRBD1	TRBV11-2	TGTGCCAGCAGCCAGGGACAGCCTAATGAAAAACTGTTTTTT	CASSQGQPNEKLFF
.	TRBJ2-1	TRBD1	TRBV5-6	TGTGCCAGCAGCCGGGGACAGTACAATGAGCAGTTCTTC	CASSRGQYNEQFF
once	TRBJ2-7	.	TRBV3-1/TRBV3-2	TGTGCCAGCAGGGACATCGCATCCTACGAGCAGTACTTC	CASRDIASYEQYF
.	TRBJ2-7	TRBD2	TRBV7-2	TGTGCCAGCAGCCCGACTAGCGGGGGAGACTACGAGCAGTACTTC	CASSPTSGGDYEQYF
.	TRBJ2-2	.	TRBV20-1	TGCAGTGCTAGAGTAACCGGGGAGCTGTTTTTT	CSARVTGELFF
.	TRBJ1-1	TRBD1	TRBV4-1	TGCGCCAGCAGCCCAGACAGGGCAAACACTGAAGCTTTCTTT	CASSPDRANTEAFF
.	TRBJ2-5	TRBD2	TRBV6-5	TGTGCCAGCAGCCTGGGACTAGACCAAGAGACCCAGTACTTC	CASSLGLDQETQYF
.	TRBJ2-2	.	TRBV12-3/TRBV12-4	TGTGCCAGCAGAACAGGGTCCACCGGGGAGCTGTTTTTT	CASRTGSTGELFF
.	TRBJ2-1	TRBD2	TRBV5-1	TGCGCCAGCAGCCCGAGAGGACTAGCGGGAGGAAATGAGCAGTTCTTC	CASSPRGLAGGNEQFF
.	TRBJ2-5	.	TRBV5-5	TGTGCCAGCAGCTTGAGGAGGCTAGCAGGCCAAGAGACCCAGTACTTC	CASSLRRLAGQETQYF
.	TRBJ1-1	TRBD1	TRBV11-2	TGTGCCAGCAGCCCACGACAGGGATCGAACACTGAAGCTTTCTTT	CASSPRQGSNTEAFF
.	TRBJ2-7	.	TRBV23-1	TGCGCCAGCAGCCCTTGTTCCTACGAGCAGTACTTC	CASSPCSYEQYF
.	TRBJ1-2	TRBD1	TRBV6-5	TGTGCCAGCAGGAGGGTGCAGGGGGCCTATGGCTACACCTTC	CASRRVQGAYGYTF
few	TRBJ2-5	TRBD2	TRBV3-1/TRBV3-2	TGTGCCAGCAGCCAAGGCCCCCTCCTAGCGGGGACGGGAGAGACCCAGTACTTC	CASSQGPLLAGTGETQYF
.	TRBJ2-5	.	TRBV7-3	TGTGCCAGCAGCCCTGTGACAGATGGGACCCAGTACTTC	CASSPVTDGTQYF